Only a few counts were recorded for the clone carrying this TCR beta chain. As yet, its antigen is unknown. V was clipped by 4 bases and J by 0 bases; unmatched bases: 10. The germline gives CDR1 SGHRS, CDR2 YFSETQ. The length of the CDR3 is 16 residues. The entry originates in a study of CD8 T cells in ankylosing spondylitis. Generation of TCR beta libraries employed quantitative 5'-RACE incorporating molecular barcodes. MiXCR, applied by TCRdb to the 5' RACE reads, yields one record per CDR3 protein. The data contain 650,000 to 800,000 distinct CDR3 sequences, under 20% of them singletons. Study outcomes and limitations: Seemingly characteristic of ankylosing spondylitis blood was a TCR beta motif consisting of about 8 highly homologous variants. The authors reported significant enrichment of disease-linked clones in matched ankylosing spondylitis synovial fluid. Past studies reported some motif variants in reactive arthritis synovial fluid and blood. In peripheral blood, disease-linked CD8+ clones occurred at relatively low frequencies.

V and J are TRBV5-1 and TRBJ2-7; 7 nucleotides match TRBD1. The sequence was obtained from a male donor with ankylosing spondylitis. Material: blood, either unsorted or a sorted T cell fraction (not recorded which). The CDR3 DNA reads as TGCGCCAGCAGCCAGCAGACAGGGCCATCCTCCTACGAGCAGTACTTC. Translated, it gives CASSQQTGPSSYEQYF.